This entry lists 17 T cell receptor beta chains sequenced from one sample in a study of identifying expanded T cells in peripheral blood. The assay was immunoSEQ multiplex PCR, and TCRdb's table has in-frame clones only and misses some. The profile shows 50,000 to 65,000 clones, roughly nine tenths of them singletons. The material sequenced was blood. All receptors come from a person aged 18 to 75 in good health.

CDR3 nucleotides: TGTGCCAGCAGCATAAACAGGGGGCAAAGAAACACCATATATTTT. It encodes CASSINRGQRNTIYF. J is TRBJ1-3 and V is TRBV7-1; 9 bases map to TRBD1. TRBV7-1 is an open reading frame, and its role is uncertain. The CDR3 runs 15 residues. The V and J ends lost 5 bases and 5 bases, in that order; junction bases with no gene match: 7.

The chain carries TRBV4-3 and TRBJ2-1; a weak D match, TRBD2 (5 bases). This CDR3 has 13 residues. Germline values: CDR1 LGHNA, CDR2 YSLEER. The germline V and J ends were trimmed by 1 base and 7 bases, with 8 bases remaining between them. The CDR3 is CASSQAGVNEQFF. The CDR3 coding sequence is TGCGCCAGCAGCCAAGCCGGGGTAAATGAGCAGTTCTTC.

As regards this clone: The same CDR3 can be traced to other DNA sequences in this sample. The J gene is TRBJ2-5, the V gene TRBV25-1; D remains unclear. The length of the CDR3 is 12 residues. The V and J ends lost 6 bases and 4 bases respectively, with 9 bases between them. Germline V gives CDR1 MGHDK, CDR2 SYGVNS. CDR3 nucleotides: TGTGCCAGCAGCGCTGTCCGAGAGACCCAGTACTTC. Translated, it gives CASSAVRETQYF.

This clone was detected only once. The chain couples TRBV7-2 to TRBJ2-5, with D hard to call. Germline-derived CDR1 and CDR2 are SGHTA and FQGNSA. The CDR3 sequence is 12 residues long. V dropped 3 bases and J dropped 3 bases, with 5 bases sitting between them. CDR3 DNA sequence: TGTGCCAGCAGCTTTACGGAAGAGACCCAGTACTTC. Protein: CASSFTEETQYF.

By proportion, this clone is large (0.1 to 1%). As DNA, the CDR3 is TGTGCCAGCAGCCCAGACAGGGGATTAGGGGCCAATTCACCCCTCCACTTT. This gives the protein CASSPDRGLGANSPLHF. The J gene is TRBJ1-6, the V gene TRBV7-2; 8 bases fit TRBD1. The J segment lost 7 bases and the V segment lost 5 bases, leaving 13 bases of the junction unmatched. CDR1 and CDR2 from the germline V gene are SGHTA and FQGNSA. The CDR3 totals 17 residues.

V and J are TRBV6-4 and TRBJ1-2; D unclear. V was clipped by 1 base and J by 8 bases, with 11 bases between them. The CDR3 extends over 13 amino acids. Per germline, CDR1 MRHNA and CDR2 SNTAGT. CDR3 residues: CASSDLRAEGYTF. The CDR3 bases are TGTGCCAGCAGTGACTTAAGGGCGGAAGGCTACACCTTC.

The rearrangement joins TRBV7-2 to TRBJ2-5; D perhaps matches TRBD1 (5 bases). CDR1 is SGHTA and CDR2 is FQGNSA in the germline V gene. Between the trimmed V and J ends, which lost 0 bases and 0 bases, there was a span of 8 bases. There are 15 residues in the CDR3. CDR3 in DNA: TGTGCCAGCAGCTTAGCCCCAGGGAACCAAGAGACCCAGTACTTC. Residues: CASSLAPGNQETQYF.

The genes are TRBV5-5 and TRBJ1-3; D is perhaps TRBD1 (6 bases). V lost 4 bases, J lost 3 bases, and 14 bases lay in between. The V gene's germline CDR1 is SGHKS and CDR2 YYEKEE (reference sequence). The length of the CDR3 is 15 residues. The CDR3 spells CASSPYTGYGNTIYF. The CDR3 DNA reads TGTGCCAGCAGCCCTTACACAGGGTATGGAAACACCATATATTTT.

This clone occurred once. CDR3 DNA sequence: TGCGCCAGCAGCCAAGAGGGTGAAAAACTGTTTTTT. It yields the protein CASSQEGEKLFF. The chain uses TRBV4-1 and TRBJ1-4; D unclear. Per germline, CDR1 MGHRA and CDR2 YSYEKL. CDR3 length equals 12 residues. V gave up 0 bases and J gave up 7 bases, with 3 bases separating them.

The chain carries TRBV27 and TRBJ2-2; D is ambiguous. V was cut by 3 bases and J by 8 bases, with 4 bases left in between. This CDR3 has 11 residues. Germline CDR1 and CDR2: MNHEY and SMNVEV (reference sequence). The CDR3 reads CASSLEGELFF. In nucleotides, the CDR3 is TGTGCCAGCAGTTTGGAAGGGGAGCTGTTTTTT.

DNA of the CDR3: TGTGCCAGCAGTTACCAGGGACAGGGAGGCAAAAAACTGTTTTTT. The encoded protein is CASSYQGQGGKKLFF. The rearrangement uses TRBV6-5 and TRBJ1-4; 9 bases fit TRBD1. CDR1 and CDR2 (germline): MNHEY, SVGAGI. V lost 2 bases, J lost 9 bases, and 7 bases stayed unmatched. The CDR3 sequence is 15 residues long.

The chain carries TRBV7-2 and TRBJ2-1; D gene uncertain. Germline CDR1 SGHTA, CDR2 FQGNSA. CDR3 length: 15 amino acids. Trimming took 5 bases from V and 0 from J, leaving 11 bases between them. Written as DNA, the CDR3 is TGTGCCAGCAGCCCCTTATACAGCTCCTACAATGAGCAGTTCTTC. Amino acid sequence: CASSPLYSSYNEQFF.

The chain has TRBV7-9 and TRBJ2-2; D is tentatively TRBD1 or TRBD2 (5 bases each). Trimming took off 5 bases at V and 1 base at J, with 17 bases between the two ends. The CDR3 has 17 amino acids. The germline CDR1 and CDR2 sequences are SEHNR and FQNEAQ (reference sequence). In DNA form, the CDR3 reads TGTGCCAGCAGCCCACCAGGGAGCTGGATGAACACCGGGGAGCTGTTTTTT. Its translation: CASSPPGSWMNTGELFF.

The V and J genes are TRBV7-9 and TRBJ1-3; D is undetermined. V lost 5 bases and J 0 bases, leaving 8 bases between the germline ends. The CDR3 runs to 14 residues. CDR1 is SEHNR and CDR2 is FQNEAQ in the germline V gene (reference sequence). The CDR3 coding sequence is TGTGCCAGCAGCCCACAGAACTCTGGAAACACCATATATTTT. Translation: CASSPQNSGNTIYF.

CDR3 nucleotides: TGTGCCTGGAGTGTAAGGGATCTAGGGACAGGAGGAAACACCATATATTTT. It yields the protein CAWSVRDLGTGGNTIYF. The J gene is TRBJ1-3, the V gene TRBV30; 8 bases line up with TRBD1. Germline lookup yields CDR1 GTSNPN and CDR2 SVGIG (reference sequence). This CDR3 spans 17 amino acids. With 0 bases clipped from V and 4 bases from J, the junction kept 11 bases outside the gene matches.

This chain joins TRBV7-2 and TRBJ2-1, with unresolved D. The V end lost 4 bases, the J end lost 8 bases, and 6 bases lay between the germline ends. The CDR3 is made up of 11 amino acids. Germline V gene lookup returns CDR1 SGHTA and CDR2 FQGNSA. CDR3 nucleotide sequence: TGTGCCAGCAGCTCCAGGTATGAGCAGTTCTTC. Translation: CASSSRYEQFF.

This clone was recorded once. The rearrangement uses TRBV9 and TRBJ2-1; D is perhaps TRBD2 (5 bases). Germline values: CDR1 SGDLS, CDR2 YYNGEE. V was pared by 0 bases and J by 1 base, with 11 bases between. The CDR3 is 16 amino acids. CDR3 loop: CASSVEISASYNEQFF. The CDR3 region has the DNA TGTGCCAGCAGCGTAGAGATTAGCGCGTCCTACAATGAGCAGTTCTTC.